The sequence of this T cell receptor (beta chain) was determined in a study of radiation and T cells in renal cell carcinoma. Overall study findings and caveats: No pretreatment tumor biopsies were available for baseline clonotypes.

Documented time point: blood 4 weeks post-SBRT, at nephrectomy. Regarding treatment: 15 Gy SBRT to primary tumor, nephrectomy 4 weeks later. Nephrectomy followed 15 Gy stereotactic body radiation by 4 weeks. Blood was sampled at baseline, 2 weeks and 4 weeks after SBRT. Clear cell pathology was present in this patient's renal cell carcinoma. Trimming shortened V by 2 bases and J by 8 bases, and 7 bases separated the two germline ends. The CDR3 is made up of 13 amino acids. Germline V CDR1 and CDR2: KGHSH, LQKENI. Profiled with immunoSEQ multiplex PCR; TCRdb holds only in-frame clones, not every one. The sample lists approximately 83,000 clones; around four fifths were seen once. Details on this clone: Its matching antigen is unknown.

This sample comprised blood, obtained from a patient whose treatment included radiotherapy and nephrectomy. This chain joins TRBV18 and TRBJ1-6; D remains unclear. This receptor was taken from a man aged 45 to 65 with renal cell carcinoma. The DNA of the CDR3 is TGTGCCAGCTCACCAACGGGAGATTCACCCCTCCACTTT. Its protein product is CASSPTGDSPLHF.